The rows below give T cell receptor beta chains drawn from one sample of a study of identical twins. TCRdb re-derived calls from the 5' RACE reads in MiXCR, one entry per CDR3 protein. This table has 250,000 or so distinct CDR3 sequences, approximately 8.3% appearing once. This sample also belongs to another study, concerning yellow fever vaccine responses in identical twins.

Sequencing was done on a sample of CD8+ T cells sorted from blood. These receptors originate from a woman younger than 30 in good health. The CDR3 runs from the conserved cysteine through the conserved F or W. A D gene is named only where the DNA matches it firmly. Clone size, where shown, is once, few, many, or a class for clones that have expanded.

TGCGCCAGCAGCGACGACAGGAGCTCCTACGAGCAGTACTTC CASSDDRSSYEQYF NA TRBV5-1 many TRBJ2-7
TGCGCCAGCAGCTCCTTTGGGGATGGCACTGAAGCTTTCTTT CASSSFGDGTEAFF NA TRBV5-1 few TRBJ1-1
TGTGCCAGCAGTTTATTTGGACAGACCGCTCCCTACGAGCAGTACTTC CASSLFGQTAPYEQYF NA TRBV27 few TRBJ2-7
TGTGCCACCAGTGGTTCAGATTACTACGAGCAGTACTTC CATSGSDYYEQYF NA TRBV24-1 few TRBJ2-7
TGCGCCAGCAGGATGGGATGGGTCGGGCAGCCCCAGCATTTT CASRMGWVGQPQHF NA TRBV10-1 few TRBJ1-5
TGCAGTGCTAGAGGACAGATGGGCTACAATGAGCAGTTCTTC CSARGQMGYNEQFF NA TRBV20-1 many TRBJ2-1
TGTGCCAGCAGCCTAGATTACAGCGTGGAAAAACTGTTTTTT CASSLDYSVEKLFF NA TRBV7-9 NA TRBJ1-4
TGTGCCAGCAGCTTCTTCGACGGGACTAGCGGGAGTGATACGCAGTATTTT CASSFFDGTSGSDTQYF TRBD2 TRBV7-8 few TRBJ2-3
TGTGCCAGCAGCCCCTGGCAGACAACCTACGAGCAGTACTTC CASSPWQTTYEQYF NA TRBV27 few TRBJ2-7
TGTGCCAGCAGTTACTCGACTCCGGGACAGGAGACTTACGAGCAGTACTTC CASSYSTPGQETYEQYF TRBD1 TRBV6-5 few TRBJ2-7
TGTGCCAGCAGCCGAGGGGGCGCCCCCTACGAGCAGTACTTC CASSRGGAPYEQYF TRBD1 TRBV14 few TRBJ2-7
TGTGCTAGTGGTTTGAGAGGCGGGGGGGACAATGAGCAGTTCTTC CASGLRGGGDNEQFF TRBD2 TRBV12-5 NA TRBJ2-1
TGTGCCAGCAGCTTAGGCGATCCTTCTGGAAACACCATATATTTT CASSLGDPSGNTIYF NA TRBV7-9 few TRBJ1-3
TGTGCCAGCAGCTCACGACTAGCGGGGGGCTGGGGGGATACGCAGTATTTT CASSSRLAGGWGDTQYF TRBD2 TRBV11-2 many TRBJ2-3
TGTGCCAGCAGTCCGGGACTAGCGGGAGTAGATACGCAGTATTTT CASSPGLAGVDTQYF TRBD2 TRBV28 few TRBJ2-3
TGTGCCAGCAGTGTGACTAGCGGGGGTTTACCCTCCTACAATGAGCAGTTCTTC CASSVTSGGLPSYNEQFF TRBD2 TRBV6-4 many TRBJ2-1
TGTGCCAGCAGTGGACTACAGGGGGCTACCCACGAGCAGTACTTC CASSGLQGATHEQYF TRBD1 TRBV27 many TRBJ2-7
TGCAGTGCTAGAGATCTTGCAGGGGTCACTGAAGCTTTCTTT CSARDLAGVTEAFF NA TRBV20-1 few TRBJ1-1
TGTGCCAGCAGCCAACACCGGGACAGGGGGACTAGCGGGTTTTACGAGCAGTACTTC CASSQHRDRGTSGFYEQYF NA TRBV14 few TRBJ2-7
TGTGCCAGCAGCCCCTACACGGGGCAGGCAACCTACGAGCAGTACTTC CASSPYTGQATYEQYF NA TRBV11-2 few TRBJ2-7
TGCGCCAGCAGCTTCAACCCGGGACTAGCGGGAGACACAGATACGCAGTATTTT CASSFNPGLAGDTDTQYF TRBD2 TRBV5-1 many TRBJ2-3
TGCGCCAGCAGCCAACACGCCGAGGGGATAAATGAAAAACTGTTTTTT CASSQHAEGINEKLFF NA TRBV4-1 NA TRBJ1-4
TGCAGTGCCCCAGACAGGGGGGAGCTGTTTTTT CSAPDRGELFF NA TRBV20-1 few TRBJ2-2
TGCAGTGCTAGAGGCCTAATGCACAGCGCCTACGAGCAGTACTTC CSARGLMHSAYEQYF NA TRBV20-1 few TRBJ2-7
TGTGCCAGTAGTCAGTCAGGGGGCTACGAGCAGTACTTC CASSQSGGYEQYF TRBD1 TRBV19 NA TRBJ2-7
TGCAGCGTTGAAGGAGGTGGGGACTACGAGCAGTACTTC CSVEGGGDYEQYF NA TRBV29-1 NA TRBJ2-7
TGTGTCCTCATGCTAGGGGACACCGGGGAGCTGTTTTTT CVLMLGDTGELFF NA TRBV2 few TRBJ2-2
TGTGCCAGCAGCTTAGATGGGGTCAAAAACATTCAGTACTTC CASSLDGVKNIQYF NA TRBV7-4 few TRBJ2-4
TGCAGTGCTAGCCCCCCCGGGACAGGGGCTACGAACACTGAAGCTTTCTTT CSASPPGTGATNTEAFF TRBD1 TRBV20-1 many TRBJ1-1
TGTGCCAGGACTACAGGGAAGGAGGCCTACGAGCAGTACTTC CARTTGKEAYEQYF NA TRBV12-3/TRBV12-4 many TRBJ2-7
TGTGCCAGCAGCTTAGTGTCTAGCGGGAGCCACGAGCAGTACTTC CASSLVSSGSHEQYF TRBD2 TRBV7-9 NA TRBJ2-7